This TCR beta chain appears in the sequencing data of a study of blood T cell repertoires in COVID-19. Trimming shortened V by 8 bases and J by 8 bases, and 18 bases separated the two germline ends. The CDR3 runs to 13 residues. Germline loops: CDR1 MDHEN, CDR2 SYDVKM. Original data processing: It was from reference gene primer amplification that nucleated cell counts were estimated. Only in-frame clones appear in the TCRdb table, and some are missing; sequencing was by immunoSEQ multiplex PCR. The V and J calls and clone size come from that table; D and trimming were worked out from the DNA. Found here are roughly 100,000 clones, about 86% of them singletons; the top ten hold 37%.

This sequence originates from a man older than 75 with acute or convalescent COVID-19. Sequencing was performed on peripheral blood. The chain recombines TRBV28 with TRBJ1-1, with D maybe TRBD1 (5 bases). In DNA, the CDR3 is TGTGCCAGCGGGAAGGGGTTTCCCCCCGAAGCTTTCTTT. Encoded protein: CASGKGFPPEAFF.